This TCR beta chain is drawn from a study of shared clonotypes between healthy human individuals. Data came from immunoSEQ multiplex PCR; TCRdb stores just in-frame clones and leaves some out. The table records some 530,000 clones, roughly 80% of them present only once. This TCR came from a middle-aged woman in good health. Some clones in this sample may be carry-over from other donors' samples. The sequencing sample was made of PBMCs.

CDR3 residues: CAWTLAGTGSEKLFF. CDR3 bases: TGTGCCTGGACCCTAGCCGGGACAGGATCTGAAAAACTGTTTTTT. J is TRBJ1-4 and V is TRBV30; 8 nucleotides align to TRBD1. Germline V gene sequence: CDR1 GTSNPN, CDR2 SVGIG (reference sequence). The V segment lost 4 bases and the J segment 7 bases; nucleotides outside the gene matches: 11. This CDR3 has 15 amino acids.